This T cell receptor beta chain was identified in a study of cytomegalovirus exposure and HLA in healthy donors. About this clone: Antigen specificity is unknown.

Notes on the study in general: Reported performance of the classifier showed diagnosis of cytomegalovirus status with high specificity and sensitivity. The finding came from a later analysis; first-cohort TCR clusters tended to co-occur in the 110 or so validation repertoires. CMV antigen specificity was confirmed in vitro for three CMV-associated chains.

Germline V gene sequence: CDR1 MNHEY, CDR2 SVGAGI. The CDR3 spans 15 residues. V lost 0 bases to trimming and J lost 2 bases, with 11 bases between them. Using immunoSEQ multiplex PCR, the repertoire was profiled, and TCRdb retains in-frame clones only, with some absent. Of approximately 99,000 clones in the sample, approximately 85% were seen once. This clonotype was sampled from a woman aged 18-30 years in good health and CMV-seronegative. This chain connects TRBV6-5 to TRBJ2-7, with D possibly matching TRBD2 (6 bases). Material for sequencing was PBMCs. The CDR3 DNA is TGTGCCAGCAGTTACTCGCTTACGGGGGCCTACGAGCAGTACTTC. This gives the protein CASSYSLTGAYEQYF.